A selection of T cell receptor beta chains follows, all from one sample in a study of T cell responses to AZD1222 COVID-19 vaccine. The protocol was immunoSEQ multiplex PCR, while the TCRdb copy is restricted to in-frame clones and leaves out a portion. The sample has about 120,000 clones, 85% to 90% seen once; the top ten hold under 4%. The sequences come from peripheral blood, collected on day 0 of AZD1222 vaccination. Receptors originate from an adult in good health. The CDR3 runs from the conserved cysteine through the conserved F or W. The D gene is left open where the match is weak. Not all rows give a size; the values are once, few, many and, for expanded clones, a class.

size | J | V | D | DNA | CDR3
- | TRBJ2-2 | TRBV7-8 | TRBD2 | TGTGCCAGCAGCGGACTAGCGGGAGGAACTGGGGAGCTGTTTTTT | CASSGLAGGTGELFF
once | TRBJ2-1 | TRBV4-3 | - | TGCGCCAGCAGACAAGATATGGGAACCTACAATGAGCAGTTCTTC | CASRQDMGTYNEQFF
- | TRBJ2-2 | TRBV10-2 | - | TGCGCCAGCATAGGCAGGGAGATTGGGACCGGGGAGCTGTTTTTT | CASIGREIGTGELFF
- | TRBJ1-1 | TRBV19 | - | TGTGCCAGTTCAAAGGGGGGGGACACTGAAGCTTTCTTT | CASSKGGDTEAFF
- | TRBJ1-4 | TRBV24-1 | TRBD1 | TGTGCCACCGGGGAGGGACAGGGGGACAATGAAAAACTGTTTTTT | CATGEGQGDNEKLFF
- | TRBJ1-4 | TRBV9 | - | TGTGCCAGCGGCAGGTCTGCAACTAATGAAAAACTGTTTTTT | CASGRSATNEKLFF
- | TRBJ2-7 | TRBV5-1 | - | TGCGCCAGCAGCTTGGCTACTAGGGGTTACGAGCAGTACTTC | CASSLATRGYEQYF
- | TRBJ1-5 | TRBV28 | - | TGTGCCAGCAGTTTATACAGAGTTAGCAATCAGCCCCAGCATTTT | CASSLYRVSNQPQHF
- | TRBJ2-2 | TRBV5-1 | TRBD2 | TGCGCCAGCAGGTACACTAGCGGGAGGGCCTCGAAGAACACCGGGGAGCTGTTTTTT | CASRYTSGRASKNTGELFF
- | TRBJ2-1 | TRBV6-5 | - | TGTGCCAGCAGTTACGGCAATGAGCAGTTCTTC | CASSYGNEQFF
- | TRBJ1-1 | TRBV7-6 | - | TGTGCCAGCAGCTTAAGAAGGGGTACTGAAGCTTTCTTT | CASSLRRGTEAFF
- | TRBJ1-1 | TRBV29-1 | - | TGCAGCGTCGAAACAGGTTTATACACTGAAGCTTTCTTT | CSVETGLYTEAFF
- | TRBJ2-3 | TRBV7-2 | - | TGTGCCAGCAGCTTAGATCACGGGAGCAGCACAGATACGCAGTATTTT | CASSLDHGSSTDTQYF
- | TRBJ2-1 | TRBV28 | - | TGTGCCAGCAGTTTATTTCGGGGAAGCACCTACAATGAGCAGTTCTTC | CASSLFRGSTYNEQFF
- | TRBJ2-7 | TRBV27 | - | TGTGCCAGCAGCGTGGTCAGGGGCGAGCAGTACTTC | CASSVVRGEQYF
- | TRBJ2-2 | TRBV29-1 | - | TGCAGCGTCGGCCAGGGGTACACCGGGGAGCTGTTTTTT | CSVGQGYTGELFF
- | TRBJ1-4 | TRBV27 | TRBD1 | TGTGCCAGCAGTACCGGACAGGGTCTGGCAACTAATGAAAAACTGTTTTTT | CASSTGQGLATNEKLFF
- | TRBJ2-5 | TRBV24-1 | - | TGTGCCACCAGTGCTGGGCAGTGGCAAGAGACCCAGTACTTC | CATSAGQWQETQYF
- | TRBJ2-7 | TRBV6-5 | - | TGTGCCAGCCGTAGGGGCCGCGTGTACGAGCAGTACTTC | CASRRGRVYEQYF
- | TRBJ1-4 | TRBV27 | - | TGTGCCAGCAGTCCCAGAATTCTGAGGCCAGAAAAACTGTTTTTT | CASSPRILRPEKLFF
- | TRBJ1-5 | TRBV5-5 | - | TGTGCCAGCAGCCGGGATAGCAATCAGCCCCAGCATTTT | CASSRDSNQPQHF
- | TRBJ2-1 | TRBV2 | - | TGTGCCAGCAGTCCCTCGCGGGGAGGGTTCTTC | CASSPSRGGFF
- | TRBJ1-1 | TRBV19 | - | TGTGCCAGTAGTCGAAACTTATATAACACTGAAGCTTTCTTT | CASSRNLYNTEAFF
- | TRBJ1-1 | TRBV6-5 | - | TGTGCCAGTGGGGGTTCTCGAAACACTGAAGCTTTCTTT | CASGGSRNTEAFF
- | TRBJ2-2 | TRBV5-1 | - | TGCGCCAGCAGCCCGGACATTAACACCGGGGAGCTGTTTTTT | CASSPDINTGELFF
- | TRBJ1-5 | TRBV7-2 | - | TGTGCCAGCAGCTTAGGGGCGGGGTTTGGTCAGCCCCAGCATTTT | CASSLGAGFGQPQHF
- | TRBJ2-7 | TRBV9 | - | TGTGCCAGCAGCCGGGCCGACTCCTACGAGCAGTACTTC | CASSRADSYEQYF
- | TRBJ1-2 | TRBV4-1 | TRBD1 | TGCGCCAGCAGCCATCCGGACAGGAGCTATGGTTACACCTTC | CASSHPDRSYGYTF
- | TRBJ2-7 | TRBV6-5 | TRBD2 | TGTGCCAGCAGTTACTCGACTCGGGGGGAGCGGGAGCAGTACTTC | CASSYSTRGEREQYF
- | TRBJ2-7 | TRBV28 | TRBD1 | TGTGCCAGCAGTTTCCCGGGACAGGGGGCTTCCTACGAGCAGTACTTC | CASSFPGQGASYEQYF
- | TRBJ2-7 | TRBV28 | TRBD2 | TGTGCCAGCAGTGCTCCCCGGGGGGGCTCCTACGAGCAGTACTTC | CASSAPRGGSYEQYF
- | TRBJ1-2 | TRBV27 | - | TGTGCCACCGCGGGGGGTCGGGGCTATGGCTACACCTTC | CATAGGRGYGYTF
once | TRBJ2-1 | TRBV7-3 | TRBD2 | TGTGCCAGCAGCTTAAAGGGACTAGCGGGACCCGAAGGTCAGTTCTTC | CASSLKGLAGPEGQFF
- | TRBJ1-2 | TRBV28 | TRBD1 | TGTGCCAGCAGTCGGACAGGGGTTGGGTATGGCTACACCTTC | CASSRTGVGYGYTF
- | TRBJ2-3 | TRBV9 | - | TGTGCCAGCAGCGTCCTAGGGCAGGCAGATACGCAGTATTTT | CASSVLGQADTQYF
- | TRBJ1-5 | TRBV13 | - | TGTGCCAGCAGCCTGGGGTACCCGGAGCAGCCCCAGCATTTT | CASSLGYPEQPQHF
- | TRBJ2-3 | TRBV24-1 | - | TGTGCCACCAGTGACCCCCCCACAGATACGCAGTATTTT | CATSDPPTDTQYF
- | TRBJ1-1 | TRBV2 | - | - | CASSSLDNRNTEAFF
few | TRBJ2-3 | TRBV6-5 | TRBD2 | TGTGCCAGCAGAGGACTAGCGGGGTTAGATACGCAGTATTTT | CASRGLAGLDTQYF
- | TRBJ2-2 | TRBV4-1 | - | TGCGCCAGCAGCCAAGCAGCGCAAAACGGGGAGCTGTTTTTT | CASSQAAQNGELFF
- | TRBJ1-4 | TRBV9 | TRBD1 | TGTGCCAGCAGCGTACAGGGGGCCGGGGAAAAACTGTTTTTT | CASSVQGAGEKLFF
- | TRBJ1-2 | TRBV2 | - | TGTGCCAGCAGTTATTTTGTCGTTCTGACAGGTTATGGCTACACCTTC | CASSYFVVLTGYGYTF
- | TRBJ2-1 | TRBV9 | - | TGTGCCAGCAGCGTAGAGCTTCTCCCCCCCAACAATGAGCAGTTCTTC | CASSVELLPPNNEQFF
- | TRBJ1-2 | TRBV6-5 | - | TGTGCCAGCAGTAACACGGACCACCGGGGGGGCTACACCTTC | CASSNTDHRGGYTF
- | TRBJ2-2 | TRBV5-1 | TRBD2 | TGCGCCAGCAGCTTTACTAGCGGGATGTCTGTCGGGGAGCTGTTTTTT | CASSFTSGMSVGELFF
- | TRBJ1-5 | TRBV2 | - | TGTGCCAGCAGTGAAGGACAGGTTAGCAATCAGCCCCAGCATTTT | CASSEGQVSNQPQHF
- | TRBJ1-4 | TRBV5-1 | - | TGCGCCAGCGGAGAACAGGGAGGGGATTATGAAAAACTGTTTTTT | CASGEQGGDYEKLFF
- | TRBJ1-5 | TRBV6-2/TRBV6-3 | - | TGTGCCAGCAGTCGGACAGATCAGCCCCAGCATTTT | CASSRTDQPQHF
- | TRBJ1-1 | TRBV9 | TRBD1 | TGTGCCAGCAGCGAAGGACAGGGCCTTGACACTGAAGCTTTCTTT | CASSEGQGLDTEAFF